The following is a T cell receptor (beta chain) sequence with its context. Its antigen is unidentified. MiXCR was run by TCRdb on the RACE reads, yielding one entry per CDR3 protein. The sample lists some 88,000 distinct CDR3 sequences; 9.5% to 12% were seen once. These data are taken from a study of human T cells and chemical hapten exposure. Study observations and caveats: Expanded TCR counts at PT1 went up together with patch test score, a positive correlation.

Germline V lookup: CDR1 SGHTA, CDR2 FQGNSA. Trimming left V 3 bases short and J 0 bases short, with 17 bases between. This CDR3 has 18 residues. Time point specified: patch test 2, 6 weeks after DPC sensitization. Regarding treatment: therapeutic diphenylcyclopropenone sensitization with weekly scalp DPC. The chain uses TRBV7-2 and TRBJ2-2; no definite D call. The sequence was obtained from a man in his forties with alopecia areata. Some clones in this sample may be carry-over from other donors' samples. The source material was whole blood, sampled in connection with sensitization to the hapten diphenylcyclopropenone (DPC). The CDR3 here is CASSFPRSGIANTGELFF. DNA for the CDR3: TGTGCCAGCAGCTTCCCTCGGTCTGGTATCGCGAACACCGGGGAGCTGTTTTTT.